The 30 T cell receptor beta chains below come from one sample, sequenced in a study of shared clonotypes between healthy human individuals. Profiled with immunoSEQ multiplex PCR; TCRdb holds only in-frame clones, not every one. The repertoire includes a few million clones, about 92% of them detected once, and under 0.45% sits in the top ten. Specimen: naive CD4+ T cells from PBMCs. Subset noted: CD45RA+ positively selected. These receptors were taken from a young man in good health. Some clones in this sample may be carry-over from other donors' samples.

The rearrangement joins TRBV7-8 to TRBJ2-7, with TRBD2 as a possible D gene (5 bases). Trimming removed 5 bases from V and 3 bases from J, with 14 bases in between. The CDR3 spans 14 residues. Germline V gene data show CDR1 as SGHVS and CDR2 as FQNEAQ. The CDR3 protein is CASSPRGSFYEQYF. CDR3 bases: TGTGCCAGCAGCCCCCGCGGGTCTTTCTACGAGCAGTACTTC.

This chain links TRBV7-3 with TRBJ1-1, with D possibly matching TRBD1 (6 bases). The CDR3 covers 14 residues. Germline CDR1 reads SGHTA; CDR2 reads FQGTGA. V was cut by 1 base and J by 4 bases, with 10 bases left in between. The CDR3: CASSLMGGRTEAFF. The CDR3 DNA is TGTGCCAGCAGCTTAATGGGGGGCCGCACTGAAGCTTTCTTT.

This chain links TRBV6-6 with TRBJ1-2, with 7 bases aligning to TRBD1. V shed 2 bases, J shed 3 bases, and the junction held 6 bases outside the gene matches. This CDR3 region has 15 residues. The germline CDR1 and CDR2 sequences are MNHNY and SVGAGI (reference sequence). The CDR3 nucleotides read TGTGCCAGCAGTTACGGAGGGGGCGCAGACTATGGCTACACCTTC. Protein: CASSYGGGADYGYTF.

The chain carries TRBV9 and TRBJ1-2; 7 bases fit TRBD1. The CDR3 sequence is 15 residues long. Losses at the gene ends were 4 bases for V and 2 bases for J; bases not matched to a gene: 8. Germline V gene sequence: CDR1 SGDLS, CDR2 YYNGEE. The CDR3 coding sequence is TGTGCCAGCAGCCCAAGTCGACAGGGAAACTATGGCTACACCTTC. Translated: CASSPSRQGNYGYTF. Using reference TRBV9 and TRBJ1-2 for the parts outside the CDR3, the full variable domain is DSGVTQTPKHLITATGQRVTLRCSPRSGDLSVYWYQQSLDQGLQFLIQYYNGEERAKGNILERFSAQQFPDLHSELNLSSLELGDSALYFCASSPSRQGNYGYTFGSGTRLTVV.

The chain uses TRBV5-6 and TRBJ2-1; tentatively, D is TRBD1 or TRBD2 (5 bases each). Germline V gene data show CDR1 as SGHDT and CDR2 as YYEEEE. V was cut by 3 bases and J by 11 bases, with 9 bases left in between. This CDR3 spans 11 amino acids. Here the CDR3 DNA reads TGTGCCAGCAGCTGGGGGTTTCAGCAGTTCTTC. Encoded protein: CASSWGFQQFF.

Details on this clone: Within the sample, other DNA sequences also encode this same CDR3. This rearrangement joins TRBV6-5 to TRBJ2-7; D possibly matches TRBD1 or TRBD2 (5 bases each). CDR1 is MNHEY and CDR2 is SVGAGI in the germline V gene. With 0 bases removed from V and 1 base from J, the gap between germline ends came to 7 bases. This CDR3 has 14 residues. CDR3 bases: TGTGCCAGCAGTTACTCTGGGGGTTCCTACGAGCAGTACTTC. Protein product: CASSYSGGSYEQYF.

The chain carries TRBV7-3 and TRBJ2-2; D remains ambiguous. Germline CDR1 is SGHTA and CDR2 is FQGTGA. This CDR3 is built from 15 residues. Between the trimmed V and J ends, which lost 0 bases and 6 bases, there was a span of 11 bases. In DNA form, the CDR3 reads TGTGCCAGCAGCTTAACGGGTCAGCCAGCCGGGGAGCTGTTTTTT. Amino acid sequence: CASSLTGQPAGELFF. The entire variable domain, with the rest obtained from reference TRBV7-3 and TRBJ2-2, is as follows: GAGVSQTPSNKVTEKGKYVELRCDPISGHTALYWYRQSLGQGPEFLIYFQGTGAADDSGLPNDRFFAVRPEGSVSTLKIQRTERGDSAVYLCASSLTGQPAGELFFGEGSRLTVL.

J is TRBJ1-2 and V is TRBV19; D uncertain. CDR1 LNHDA and CDR2 SQIVND come from the germline V gene (reference sequence). This CDR3 spans 11 amino acids. V was trimmed by 7 bases and J by 2 bases, leaving 5 bases between them. The CDR3 sequence: CASNQNYGYTF. In DNA form, the CDR3 reads TGTGCCAGTAATCAGAACTATGGCTACACCTTC.

The chain has TRBV28 and TRBJ2-1; D is unclear. Looked up from germline, CDR1 is MDHEN and CDR2 is SYDVKM. The CDR3 has 10 amino acids. V dropped 7 bases and J dropped 7 bases, with 5 bases sitting between them. The CDR3 sequence: CASKGNEQFF. In DNA form, the CDR3 reads TGTGCCAGCAAGGGTAATGAGCAGTTCTTC.

The V gene is TRBV5-1, the J gene TRBJ1-4, with D perhaps TRBD1 (5 bases). The CDR3 runs to 14 residues. CDR1 and CDR2 from the germline V gene are SGHRS and YFSETQ. Between the trimmed V and J ends, which lost 6 bases and 8 bases, there was a span of 17 bases. The CDR3 spells CASTYQGPREKLFF. Here the CDR3 DNA reads TGCGCCAGCACCTACCAGGGTCCCAGGGAAAAACTGTTTTTT.

This chain links TRBV18 with TRBJ1-1, with a possible D match to TRBD1 (5 bases). Trimming cost V 6 bases and J 0 bases, with 14 bases left between them. This CDR3 is 15 amino acids long. From germline, CDR1 is KGHSH and CDR2 LQKENI. The CDR3 loop is CASSQGGVVNTEAFF. The DNA for the CDR3 is TGTGCCAGCTCTCAGGGTGGTGTGGTGAACACTGAAGCTTTCTTT. The full variable domain, its missing parts supplied by reference TRBV18 and TRBJ1-1, is NAGVMQNPRHLVRRRGQEARLRCSPMKGHSHVYWYRQLPEEGLKFMVYLQKENIIDESGMPKERFSAEFPKEGPSILRIQQVVRGDSAAYFCASSQGGVVNTEAFFGQGTRLTVV.

The chain recombines TRBV19 with TRBJ2-1, with TRBD2 as a possible D gene (6 bases). The germline CDR1 and CDR2 sequences are LNHDA and SQIVND (reference sequence). The CDR3 runs to 15 residues. Trimming removed 2 bases at V and 5 bases at J, with 13 bases between. CDR3 DNA: TGTGCCAGTAGTATATTCTTAGGACTACACAATGAGCAGTTCTTC. Protein: CASSIFLGLHNEQFF.

Only one count was recorded for this clone. V gene TRBV5-1 combines with J gene TRBJ2-7, with 14 bases aligning to TRBD2. V trimming: 2 bases; J trimming: 5 bases; junction bases outside the gene matches: 6. Per germline, CDR1 SGHRS and CDR2 YFSETQ. This CDR3 is built from 16 residues. The CDR3 is CASSFAGTSGSHEQYF. The DNA for the CDR3 is TGCGCCAGCAGCTTTGCCGGGACTAGCGGGAGCCACGAGCAGTACTTC. Using reference TRBV5-1 and TRBJ2-7 for the parts outside the CDR3, the full variable domain is KAGVTQTPRYLIKTRGQQVTLSCSPISGHRSVSWYQQTPGQGLQFLFEYFSETQRNKGNFPGRFSGRQFSNSRSEMNVSTLELGDSALYLCASSFAGTSGSHEQYFGPGTRLTVT.

As DNA, the CDR3 is TGTGCCAGCAGCTTAAGTCAGGGTACCGCTTTCTTT. Protein product: CASSLSQGTAFF. V and J are TRBV7-8 and TRBJ1-1, with D possibly matching TRBD1 (5 bases). CDR1 is SGHVS and CDR2 is FQNEAQ in the germline V gene. The CDR3 covers 12 residues. V lost 2 bases to trimming and J lost 11 bases, with 12 bases between them.

CDR3 DNA sequence: TGCGCCAGCAGCCGGGACGTCGAGCAGTACTTC. This codes for CASSRDVEQYF. The chain recombines TRBV5-1 with TRBJ2-7; D may be TRBD1 or TRBD2 (5 bases each). This CDR3 is built from 11 residues. Germline CDR1 and CDR2: SGHRS and YFSETQ. The V end was cut by 4 bases, the J end by 6 bases, with 8 bases between. The full variable domain, with the rest looked up from reference TRBV5-1 and TRBJ2-7, is KAGVTQTPRYLIKTRGQQVTLSCSPISGHRSVSWYQQTPGQGLQFLFEYFSETQRNKGNFPGRFSGRQFSNSRSEMNVSTLELGDSALYLCASSRDVEQYFGPGTRLTVT.

V is TRBV19 and J is TRBJ2-2; TRBD1 matches 7 bases. The CDR3 spans 13 residues. In germline, CDR1 is LNHDA, CDR2 SQIVND (reference sequence). V was pared by 4 bases and J by 7 bases, with 3 bases of the junction left unmatched. DNA of the CDR3: TGTGCCAGTAGTAAGAGGACAGGCGGGGAGCTGTTTTTT. As protein: CASSKRTGGELFF.

The chain combines TRBV15 with TRBJ2-3; D is unresolved. This CDR3 is 18 amino acids long. The ends were cut back, 0 bases at V and 2 bases at J, with 18 bases in the middle. CDR1 and CDR2 from the germline V gene are LNHNV and YYDKDF (reference sequence). The CDR3 sequence: CATSRETPGRGSTDTQYF. In DNA, the CDR3 is TGTGCCACCAGCAGAGAGACCCCTGGGCGTGGGTCCACAGATACGCAGTATTTT.

V and J are TRBV19 and TRBJ2-7; possibly TRBD1 for D (6 bases). This CDR3 has 11 residues. CDR1 LNHDA and CDR2 SQIVND come from the germline V gene (reference sequence). V was cut by 6 bases and J by 6 bases, with 9 bases left in between. The CDR3 nucleotides read TGTGCCAGTAGGGACAGAAGCGAGCAGTACTTC. Protein sequence: CASRDRSEQYF. Full variable domain (rest looked up from reference TRBV19 and TRBJ2-7): DGGITQSPKYLFRKEGQNVTLSCEQNLNHDAMYWYRQDPGQGLRLIYYSQIVNDFQKGDIAEGYSVSREKKESFPLTVTSAQKNPTAFYLCASRDRSEQYFGPGTRLTVT.

The gene calls are TRBV5-1 and TRBJ2-5, with TRBD2 matching over 9 bases. The CDR3 extends over 18 amino acids. V dropped 0 bases and J dropped 1; count of bases not matched to a gene: 10. CDR1 and CDR2 (germline): SGHRS, YFSETQ. DNA of the CDR3: TGCGCCAGCAGCTTGGTTGGGGCGGGAGGGGACTTCCAAGAGACCCAGTACTTC. As protein: CASSLVGAGGDFQETQYF. The variable domain in full, with the rest retrieved from reference TRBV5-1 and TRBJ2-5, is KAGVTQTPRYLIKTRGQQVTLSCSPISGHRSVSWYQQTPGQGLQFLFEYFSETQRNKGNFPGRFSGRQFSNSRSEMNVSTLELGDSALYLCASSLVGAGGDFQETQYFGPGTRLLVL.

The V and J genes are TRBV6-6 and TRBJ2-7; TRBD2 aligns across 14 bases. This CDR3 has 15 amino acids. The V gene's germline CDR1 is MNHNY and CDR2 SVGAGI (reference sequence). After removal of 5 bases from V and 6 bases from J, the junction contained 6 bases not matched to a gene. The CDR3 DNA reads as TGTGCCAGCAGTCCCCCCGGGACTAGCGGGGGCGAGCAGTACTTC. It is translated as CASSPPGTSGGEQYF.

This rearrangement joins TRBV29-1 to TRBJ2-7, with TRBD2 identical over 9 bases. Germline V gives CDR1 SQVTM, CDR2 ANQGSEA. This CDR3 is 14 amino acids long. V gave up 5 bases and J gave up 2 bases; unmatched junction bases: 7. The CDR3 loop is CSVSLREGPYEQYF. As DNA, the CDR3 is TGCAGCGTTTCTCTGCGGGAGGGCCCCTACGAGCAGTACTTC.

V usage is TRBV25-1 and J usage is TRBJ2-2; D unclear. CDR1 is MGHDK and CDR2 is SYGVNS in the germline V gene. V was cut by 2 bases and J by 2 bases, with 9 bases left in between. This CDR3 has 15 residues. CDR3 loop: CASSEGRVNTGELFF. CDR3 bases: TGTGCCAGCAGTGAAGGGCGAGTTAACACCGGGGAGCTGTTTTTT.

The chain combines TRBV30 with TRBJ1-5, with 7 bases lining up with TRBD1. Germline V gene sequence: CDR1 GTSNPN, CDR2 SVGIG (reference sequence). The V segment lost 0 bases and the J segment 4 bases; nucleotides outside the gene matches: 3. This CDR3 contains 14 residues. The CDR3 loop is CAWSVLQGNQPQHF. The CDR3 nucleotides are TGTGCCTGGAGTGTTTTACAGGGGAATCAGCCCCAGCATTTT.

V is TRBV7-2 and J is TRBJ2-2; the D is unclear. Germline CDR1 SGHTA, CDR2 FQGNSA. The CDR3 spans 15 residues. V lost 2 bases and J lost 0, with 7 bases in between. CDR3 sequence: CASSLNRPNTGELFF. In DNA form, the CDR3 reads TGTGCCAGCAGCTTAAACAGACCGAACACCGGGGAGCTGTTTTTT.

V gene TRBV21-1 combines with J gene TRBJ2-2; TRBD2 is the table's D call, not checked against the DNA. TRBV21-1 is a known pseudogene. The CDR3 extends over 16 amino acids. The CDR3 loop is CASSKGLRANTGELFF. In DNA form, the CDR3 reads TGTGCCAGCAGCAAAGGCTTGCGGGCGAACACCGGGGAGCTGTTTTTT.

The chain employs TRBV5-8 and TRBJ2-7, with 8 bases matching TRBD1. V shed 4 bases, J shed 2 bases, and the junction held 5 bases outside the gene matches. This CDR3 comprises 14 residues. Germline CDR1 and CDR2: SGHTS and YDEGEE. The CDR3 region is CASSLGQDPYEQYF. CDR3 nucleotides: TGTGCCAGCAGCCTGGGACAGGACCCCTACGAGCAGTACTTC.

Written as DNA, the CDR3 is TGTGCCAGCAGCCTACACCGGGACAGCCTCACCGGGGAGCTGTTTTTT. Encoded protein: CASSLHRDSLTGELFF. V and J are TRBV7-2 and TRBJ2-2; 7 bases align to TRBD1. CDR3 size: 16 residues. The germline V gene has CDR1 SGHTA and CDR2 FQGNSA. V lost 5 bases to trimming and J lost 4 bases; unmatched junction nucleotides: 10.

The V call is TRBV28, the J call TRBJ2-7; tentatively, D is TRBD1 (5 bases). Germline CDR1 and CDR2: MDHEN and SYDVKM. The V end lost 2 bases, the J end lost 1 base, and 15 bases lay between the germline ends. The CDR3 runs 16 residues. The CDR3 DNA is TGTGCCAGCAGTTTAAAGGGCTCCAAGGGGTCCTACGAGCAGTACTTC. It specifies CASSLKGSKGSYEQYF. The full variable domain, completed using reference TRBV28 and TRBJ2-7, is DVKVTQSSRYLVKRTGEKVFLECVQDMDHENMFWYRQDPGLGLRLIYFSYDVKMKEKGDIPEGYSVSREKKERFSLILESASTNQTSMYLCASSLKGSKGSYEQYFGPGTRLTVT.

For this clone: The same CDR3 is also encoded by other DNA sequences in this sample. This chain joins TRBV19 and TRBJ1-1; D might be TRBD1 (5 bases). The CDR3 runs to 13 residues. Germline V CDR1 and CDR2: LNHDA, SQIVND (reference sequence). The germline V and J ends were trimmed by 6 bases and 1 base, with 9 bases remaining between them. The CDR3, as DNA: TGTGCCAGTAGAATCCAGGGGAACACTGAAGCTTTCTTT. Translating it yields CASRIQGNTEAFF.

V gene TRBV11-2 combines with J gene TRBJ2-7; 11 bases fit TRBD2. Germline V gene data show CDR1 as SGHAT and CDR2 as FQNNGV. V was clipped by 4 bases and J by 3 bases; unmatched bases: 5. This CDR3 region has 15 residues. The CDR3 loop reads CASSSTSGSVYEQYF. For the CDR3, the DNA is TGTGCCAGCAGCTCCACTAGCGGGAGTGTCTACGAGCAGTACTTC.